This TCR beta chain was observed in a study of pediatric ulcerative colitis. Broader study findings: A couple of rectal clonotypes were found only in ulcerative colitis patients, all of them. Repertoires came from total lymphocyte DNA, not specific subsets.

The CDR3 contains 14 residues. Germline lookup yields CDR1 SQVTM and CDR2 ANQGSEA. Unmatched junction bases numbered 4, after V lost 2 bases and J lost 2 bases. One to two pinch biopsies were taken from the rectum during colonoscopy. Worth noting for this clone: Its antigen remains unidentified.

The assay was immunoSEQ multiplex PCR, and TCRdb's table has in-frame clones only and misses some. Altogether roughly 17,000 clones are present, about two thirds being singletons, with the ten largest covering about 3.5%. The sequenced sample consisted of gut tissue. This sequence was found in a girl aged 5-17 years with moderate ulcerative colitis. This chain connects TRBV29-1 to TRBJ2-3; TRBD2 matches at 7 bases. Written as DNA, the CDR3 is TGCAGCGTTGAATCGCGGGAGAACACAGATACGCAGTATTTT. This encodes CSVESRENTDTQYF.